Following are 21 T cell receptor beta chains from one sample sequenced in a study of control samples from healthy donors and cancer patients. Assay used: immunoSEQ multiplex PCR; TCRdb lists only in-frame clones, some missing. The data show under 450,000 clones, with around nine tenths seen just once and 5% to 8% held by the top ten. The material sequenced was PBMCs. These receptors came from a man aged 35-49 years with head and neck cancer.

The CDR3 sequence is CASSFTNRGGEQYF. In nucleotides, the CDR3 is TGTGCCAGCAGTTTCACCAACCGGGGGGGCGAGCAGTACTTC. This chain links TRBV28 with TRBJ2-7, with TRBD2 matching over 8 bases. Germline V gene data show CDR1 as MDHEN and CDR2 as SYDVKM. CDR3 length: 14 amino acids. V dropped 3 bases and J dropped 6; count of bases not matched to a gene: 7.

The chain is built from TRBV18 and TRBJ2-2; 9 bases line up with TRBD1. V lost 4 bases, J lost 2 bases, and 5 bases stayed unmatched. The CDR3 runs to 16 residues. Germline assignment: CDR1 KGHSH and CDR2 LQKENI. The CDR3 nucleotides read TGTGCCAGCTCACTACGGGACAGGGTTAACACCGGGGAGCTGTTTTTT. Amino acids: CASSLRDRVNTGELFF.

The chain joins TRBV28 to TRBJ1-4; no firm D call. The germline V gene has CDR1 MDHEN and CDR2 SYDVKM. The ends were cut back, 4 bases at V and 1 base at J, with 13 bases in the middle. CDR3 size: 16 residues. The CDR3 spells CASSSSPAVTNEKLFF. The DNA for the CDR3 is TGTGCCAGCAGTTCCTCCCCGGCCGTAACTAATGAAAAACTGTTTTTT. The variable domain in full, completed from reference TRBV28 and TRBJ1-4, reads DVKVTQSSRYLVKRTGEKVFLECVQDMDHENMFWYRQDPGLGLRLIYFSYDVKMKEKGDIPEGYSVSREKKERFSLILESASTNQTSMYLCASSSSPAVTNEKLFFGSGTQLSVL.

The genes are TRBV6-1 and TRBJ1-2, with 8 bases lining up with TRBD1. This CDR3 is 14 amino acids long. Germline loops: CDR1 MNHNS, CDR2 SASEGT. J gave up 3 bases and V 3 bases, and 3 bases lay outside the gene matches. CDR3 protein: CASSDPRGHYGYTF. CDR3 in DNA: TGTGCCAGCAGTGACCCCAGGGGGCACTATGGCTACACCTTC.

This chain joins TRBV28 and TRBJ1-5, with D possibly matching TRBD1 (6 bases). V shed 4 bases and J shed 7 bases, with 14 bases lying between them. Germline loops: CDR1 MDHEN, CDR2 SYDVKM. This CDR3 comprises 14 residues. The CDR3 coding sequence is TGTGCCAGCAGTTGGGGGCTATATGGGCAGCCCCAGCATTTT. Translating gives CASSWGLYGQPQHF.

The V call is TRBV18, the J call TRBJ1-1, with 7 bases matching TRBD1. CDR1 is KGHSH, CDR2 LQKENI, per germline. The V segment lost 0 bases and the J segment 1 base; nucleotides outside the gene matches: 2. The CDR3 has 15 residues. The CDR3, as DNA: TGTGCCAGCTCACCACCGACAGGGAGGAACACTGAAGCTTTCTTT. As protein: CASSPPTGRNTEAFF.

About this clone itself: Other DNA sequences of this sample code for an identical CDR3. V gene TRBV18 combines with J gene TRBJ2-3; D is unresolved. The V and J ends lost 0 bases and 2 bases respectively, with 9 bases between them. This CDR3 region has 15 residues. The germline CDR1 and CDR2 sequences are KGHSH and LQKENI. The chain's CDR3 is CASSPPGQSTDTQYF. DNA of the CDR3: TGTGCCAGCTCACCACCAGGGCAGTCCACAGATACGCAGTATTTT.

The chain combines TRBV28 with TRBJ2-1; tentatively, D is TRBD2 (7 bases). Germline V gene lookup returns CDR1 MDHEN and CDR2 SYDVKM. The length of the CDR3 is 16 residues. V was cut by 6 bases and J by 0 bases, with 15 bases left in between. CDR3: CASSLTAGASYNEQFF. DNA of the CDR3: TGTGCCAGCAGCCTAACCGCGGGGGCCTCCTACAATGAGCAGTTCTTC.

This chain uses TRBV6-5 with TRBJ2-3; possibly TRBD2 for D (6 bases). Germline CDR1 is MNHEY and CDR2 is SVGAGI. The CDR3 spans 15 residues. V gave up 2 bases and J gave up 1 base, with 10 bases separating them. The CDR3 sequence is CASSYGAGRTDTQYF. The CDR3 nucleotides are TGTGCCAGCAGTTACGGGGCGGGGCGCACAGATACGCAGTATTTT.

J is TRBJ1-2 and V is TRBV3-1 (or the pseudogene TRBV3-2); tentative D call: TRBD1 (5 bases). CDR1 is LGHDT and CDR2 is YNNKEL in the germline V gene (reference sequence). This CDR3 contains 14 residues. Trimming took off 1 base at V and 3 bases at J, with 9 bases between the two ends. The CDR3 DNA reads as TGTGCCAGCAGCCAAGTTTGGGGGGACTATGGCTACACCTTC. Translated: CASSQVWGDYGYTF.

This sequence joins TRBV5-1 and TRBJ2-3; possible D gene TRBD1, 7 bases. The CDR3 is made up of 16 amino acids. Germline CDR1 is SGHRS and CDR2 is YFSETQ. Trimming cost V 0 bases and J 5 bases, with 16 bases left between them. This CDR3 is CASSLGGQGGGDTQYF. CDR3 nucleotides: TGCGCCAGCAGCTTGGGCGGCCAGGGGGGTGGAGATACGCAGTATTTT.

The rearrangement uses TRBV6-1 and TRBJ1-5; the D is unclear. Germline values: CDR1 MNHNS, CDR2 SASEGT. The V and J ends lost 2 bases and 9 bases respectively, with 5 bases between them. The CDR3 spans 11 residues. The CDR3 DNA is TGTGCCAGCAGTGAAAGGAGGCCCCAGCATTTT. It translates to CASSERRPQHF.

The V and J genes are TRBV11-3 and TRBJ1-3; D is uncertain. V shed 3 bases and J shed 2 bases, with 11 bases lying between them. CDR1 SGHNT and CDR2 YENEEA come from the germline V gene. CDR3 length equals 15 residues. The CDR3 region is CASSFGGETGNTIYF. The DNA of the CDR3 is TGTGCCAGCAGCTTTGGCGGGGAAACTGGAAACACCATATATTTT.

The genes are TRBV3-1 (or the pseudogene TRBV3-2) and TRBJ2-1, with D possibly matching TRBD2 (6 bases). The germline V gene has CDR1 LGHDT and CDR2 YNNKEL (reference sequence). This CDR3 comprises 14 residues. V was pared by 4 bases and J by 4 bases, with 11 bases between. The DNA of the CDR3 is TGTGCCAGCAGCCCTGGGGACTCGTACAATGAGCAGTTCTTC. It specifies CASSPGDSYNEQFF.

The chain carries TRBV6-1 and TRBJ1-2, with unresolved D. Germline V lookup: CDR1 MNHNS, CDR2 SASEGT. The CDR3 runs 14 residues. Trimming shortened V by 2 bases and J by 7 bases, and 14 bases separated the two germline ends. CDR3: CASSEMGILFGYTF. CDR3 sequence (DNA): TGTGCCAGCAGTGAAATGGGCATCTTGTTTGGCTACACCTTC.

The chain employs TRBV12-5 and TRBJ2-2; D is undetermined. Between the trimmed V and J ends, which lost 0 bases and 2 bases, there was a span of 10 bases. Germline CDR1 and CDR2: LGHNT and FRNRAP. This CDR3 comprises 16 residues. For the CDR3, the DNA is TGTGCTAGTGGTTTGGTATGGACGCAAAACACCGGGGAGCTGTTTTTT. Encoded protein: CASGLVWTQNTGELFF.

This chain links TRBV7-9 with TRBJ1-1, with D unresolved. CDR1 is SEHNR and CDR2 is FQNEAQ in the germline V gene (reference sequence). The CDR3 sequence is 12 residues long. V lost 0 bases and J lost 5, with 4 bases in between. CDR3 in DNA: TGTGCCAGCAGCTTAGCGCAAACTGAAGCTTTCTTT. It specifies CASSLAQTEAFF.

The chain has TRBV30 and TRBJ1-2; no clear D gene. This CDR3 contains 16 residues. The germline V and J ends were trimmed by 8 bases and 3 bases, with 25 bases remaining between them. Germline V gene lookup returns CDR1 GTSNPN and CDR2 SVGIG (reference sequence). CDR3 amino acids: CALGGVEGPRDYGYTF. DNA of the CDR3: TGTGCCCTGGGCGGGGTCGAAGGGCCTCGAGACTATGGCTACACCTTC.

The count of this clone is one. This chain joins TRBV10-1 and TRBJ2-3, with TRBD1 as a possible D gene (6 bases). Germline V gene data show CDR1 as WNHNN and CDR2 as SYGVQD (reference sequence). This CDR3 is built from 16 residues. Trimming left V 6 bases short and J 0 bases short, with 16 bases between. This CDR3 is CASSQGIGTSTDTQYF. The CDR3, as DNA: TGCGCCAGCAGCCAGGGGATAGGAACTAGCACAGATACGCAGTATTTT.

The rearrangement links TRBV27 to TRBJ2-7; 7 bases line up with TRBD1. The V segment lost 6 bases and the J segment 2 bases; nucleotides outside the gene matches: 10. CDR3 length: 15 residues. The germline gives CDR1 MNHEY, CDR2 SMNVEV (reference sequence). In DNA, the CDR3 is TGTGCCAGCAGCCCGAGCCGACAGGGAACCTACGAGCAGTACTTC. Translated: CASSPSRQGTYEQYF.

The gene calls are TRBV28 and TRBJ2-7; no definite D call. The CDR3 has 14 residues. Germline V gives CDR1 MDHEN, CDR2 SYDVKM. V was trimmed by 6 bases and J by 5 bases, leaving 17 bases between them. The CDR3 nucleotides read TGTGCCAGCAGACCCGGACCTGACGGCAACGAGCAGTACTTC. It specifies CASRPGPDGNEQYF.